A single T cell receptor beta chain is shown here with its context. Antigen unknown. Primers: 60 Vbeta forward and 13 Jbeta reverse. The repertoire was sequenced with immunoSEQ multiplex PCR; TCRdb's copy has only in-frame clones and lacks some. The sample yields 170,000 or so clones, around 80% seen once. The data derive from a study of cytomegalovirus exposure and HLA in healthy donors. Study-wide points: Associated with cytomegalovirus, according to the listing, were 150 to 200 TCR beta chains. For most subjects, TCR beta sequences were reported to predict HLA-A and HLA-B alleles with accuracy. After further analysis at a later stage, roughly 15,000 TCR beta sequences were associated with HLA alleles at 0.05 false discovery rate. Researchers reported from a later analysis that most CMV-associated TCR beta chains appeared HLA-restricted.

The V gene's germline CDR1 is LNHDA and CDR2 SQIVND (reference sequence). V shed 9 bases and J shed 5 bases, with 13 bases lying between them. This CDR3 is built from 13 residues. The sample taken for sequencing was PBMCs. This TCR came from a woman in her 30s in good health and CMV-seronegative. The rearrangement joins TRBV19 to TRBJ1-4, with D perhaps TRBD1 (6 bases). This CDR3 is CASKGQMNEKLFF. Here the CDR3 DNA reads TGTGCCAGCAAAGGACAGATGAATGAAAAACTGTTTTTT.